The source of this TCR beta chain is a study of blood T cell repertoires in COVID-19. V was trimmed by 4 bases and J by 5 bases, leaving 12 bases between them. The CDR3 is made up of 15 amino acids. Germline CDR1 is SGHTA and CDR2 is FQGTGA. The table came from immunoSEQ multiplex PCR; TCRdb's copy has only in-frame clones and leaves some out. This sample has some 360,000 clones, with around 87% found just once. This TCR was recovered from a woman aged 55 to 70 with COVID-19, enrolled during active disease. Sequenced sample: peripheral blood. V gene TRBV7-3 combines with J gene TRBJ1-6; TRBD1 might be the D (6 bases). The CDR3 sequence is CASSSAGGDNSPLHF. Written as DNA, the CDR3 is TGTGCCAGCAGCTCCGCGGGGGGCGATAATTCACCCCTCCACTTT.